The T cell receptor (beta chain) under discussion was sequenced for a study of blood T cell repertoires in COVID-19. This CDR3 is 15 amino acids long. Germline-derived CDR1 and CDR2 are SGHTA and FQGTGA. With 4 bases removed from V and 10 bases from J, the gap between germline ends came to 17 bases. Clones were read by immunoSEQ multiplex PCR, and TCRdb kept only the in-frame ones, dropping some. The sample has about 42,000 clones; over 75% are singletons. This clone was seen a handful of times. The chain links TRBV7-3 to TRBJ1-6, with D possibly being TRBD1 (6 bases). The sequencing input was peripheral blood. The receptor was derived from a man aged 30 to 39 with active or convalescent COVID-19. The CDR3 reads CASSSTGDRFSPLHF. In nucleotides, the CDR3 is TGTGCCAGCAGCTCAACGGGCGACAGGTTCTCACCCCTCCACTTT. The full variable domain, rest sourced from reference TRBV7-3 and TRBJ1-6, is GAGVSQTPSNKVTEKGKYVELRCDPISGHTALYWYRQSLGQGPEFLIYFQGTGAADDSGLPNDRFFAVRPEGSVSTLKIQRTERGDSAVYLCASSSTGDRFSPLHFGNGTRLTVT.